The entry below gives a single T cell receptor (beta chain) sequence along with its context. This sample is drawn from a study of blood T cells in healthy people across ages. Sample-barcoded 5' priming and a J-beta primer mix drove a second PCR of roughly 6 to 12 cycles. Each CDR3 protein is one row after TCRdb ran MiXCR on the 5' RACE reads. The sample carries 800,000 or so distinct CDR3 sequences, 20% to 25% recorded once. The CDR3 contains 19 residues. Germline CDR1 SGHRS, CDR2 YFSETQ. V lost 4 bases, J lost 2 bases, and 25 bases lay in between. The data were also submitted as part of a second study, on T cells of mothers and their children.

The rearrangement links TRBV5-1 to TRBJ2-1; no clear D gene. Sequencing was done on a sample of blood. The receptor's source is a boy aged 10-17 years in good health. CDR3 amino acids: CASSPPKIPKTRAYNEQFF. The CDR3 region has the DNA TGCGCCAGCAGCCCACCAAAGATTCCCAAGACTCGAGCCTACAATGAGCAGTTCTTC.